The rows below give T cell receptor beta chains drawn from one sample of a study of vaccination and CD4 T cells after COVID-19. Using its own MiXCR run on the PCR reads, TCRdb lists one record per CDR3 protein. The sample has 15,000 to 20,000 distinct CDR3 sequences, roughly 51% seen once. These TCRs are of unknown antigen specificity. Material for sequencing was CD4+ T cells from blood, cultured in vitro. These receptors were obtained from a human donor who had recovered from COVID-19. The CDR3 runs from the conserved cysteine through the conserved F or W. Fields, in order: clone size, V gene, D gene, J gene, CDR3 protein, CDR3 DNA. The D gene is left open where the match is weak. The listing skips clone size in some rows; elsewhere it reads once, few, many or a size class.

abundance: NA
v_gene: TRBV20-1
d_gene: NA
j_gene: TRBJ2-5
CDR3aa: CSARELRAAEETQYF
CDR3nt: TGCAGTGCTAGAGAACTAAGGGCAGCGGAAGAGACCCAGTACTTC

abundance: few
v_gene: TRBV27
d_gene: NA
j_gene: TRBJ1-1
CDR3aa: CASSLTRGRAFF
CDR3nt: TGTGCCAGCAGTTTAACCAGGGGTCGAGCTTTCTTT

abundance: NA
v_gene: TRBV6-5
d_gene: NA
j_gene: TRBJ1-1
CDR3aa: CASSYGYLTEAFF
CDR3nt: TGTGCCAGCAGTTACGGCTACCTCACTGAAGCTTTCTTT

abundance: NA
v_gene: TRBV6-1
d_gene: NA
j_gene: TRBJ1-1
CDR3aa: CASRAGQKAEAFF
CDR3nt: TGTGCCAGTAGAGCAGGGCAGAAGGCTGAAGCTTTCTTT

abundance: NA
v_gene: TRBV11-3
d_gene: NA
j_gene: TRBJ2-1
CDR3aa: CASSLSPNEQFF
CDR3nt: TGTGCCAGCAGCTTATCCCCCAATGAGCAGTTCTTC

abundance: NA
v_gene: TRBV7-7
d_gene: NA
j_gene: TRBJ2-5
CDR3aa: CASSLDRQKETQYF
CDR3nt: TGTGCTAGCAGCTTAGACCGACAGAAAGAGACCCAGTACTTC

abundance: NA
v_gene: TRBV29-1
d_gene: NA
j_gene: TRBJ1-2
CDR3aa: CSVEDPTRYGYTF
CDR3nt: TGCAGCGTTGAAGATCCCACCCGATACGGCTACACCTTC

abundance: NA
v_gene: TRBV19
d_gene: TRBD1
j_gene: TRBJ1-6
CDR3aa: CASSTPTGTGTNSPLHF
CDR3nt: TGTGCCAGTAGTACCCCAACCGGGACAGGGACGAATTCACCCCTCCACTTT

abundance: once
v_gene: TRBV28
d_gene: NA
j_gene: TRBJ2-3
CDR3aa: CASSFEDTQYF
CDR3nt: TGTGCCAGCAGTTTCGAAGATACGCAGTATTTT

abundance: NA
v_gene: TRBV28
d_gene: NA
j_gene: TRBJ1-6
CDR3aa: CASSATRASNSPLHF
CDR3nt: TGTGCCAGCAGCGCAACCCGGGCCTCTAATTCACCCCTCCACTTT

abundance: few
v_gene: TRBV7-9
d_gene: NA
j_gene: TRBJ1-1
CDR3aa: CASSLAGTEAFF
CDR3nt: TGTGCCAGCAGCTTAGCAGGGACTGAAGCTTTCTTT

abundance: NA
v_gene: TRBV27
d_gene: NA
j_gene: TRBJ2-7
CDR3aa: CASSLSRGERYEQYF
CDR3nt: TGTGCCAGCAGTTTAAGCCGGGGTGAGAGGTACGAGCAGTACTTC

abundance: NA
v_gene: TRBV10-1
d_gene: NA
j_gene: TRBJ2-2
CDR3aa: CASSPTLTGELFF
CDR3nt: TGCGCCAGCAGTCCTACTTTGACCGGGGAGCTGTTTTTT

abundance: NA
v_gene: TRBV5-1
d_gene: NA
j_gene: TRBJ2-7
CDR3aa: CASSSQGIYEQYF
CDR3nt: TGCGCCAGCAGCTCCCAGGGAATCTACGAGCAGTACTTC

abundance: once
v_gene: TRBV20-1
d_gene: TRBD2
j_gene: TRBJ2-7
CDR3aa: CSGSLAEIYEQYF
CDR3nt: TGCAGTGGCTCACTAGCGGAGATCTACGAGCAGTACTTC

abundance: NA
v_gene: TRBV2
d_gene: NA
j_gene: TRBJ2-7
CDR3aa: CASTLGGGEQYF
CDR3nt: TGTGCCAGCACCCTAGGAGGGGGCGAGCAGTACTTC

abundance: few
v_gene: TRBV5-4
d_gene: TRBD1
j_gene: TRBJ1-1
CDR3aa: CASSWDRGNTEAFF
CDR3nt: TGTGCCAGCAGCTGGGACAGAGGGAACACTGAAGCTTTCTTT

abundance: NA
v_gene: TRBV24-1
d_gene: NA
j_gene: TRBJ1-3
CDR3aa: CATSDSPTSGNTIYF
CDR3nt: TGTGCCACCAGTGATTCCCCGACCTCTGGAAACACCATATATTTT

abundance: NA
v_gene: TRBV5-1
d_gene: NA
j_gene: TRBJ1-2
CDR3aa: CASSLARADYGYTF
CDR3nt: TGCGCCAGCAGCTTGGCCCGGGCAGACTATGGCTACACCTTC

abundance: few
v_gene: TRBV11-2
d_gene: NA
j_gene: TRBJ1-2
CDR3aa: CASSFRGGYTF
CDR3nt: TGTGCCAGCAGCTTCAGGGGTGGCTACACCTTC

abundance: NA
v_gene: TRBV25-1
d_gene: TRBD2
j_gene: TRBJ2-1
CDR3aa: CASRRAGTTRGGHEQFF
CDR3nt: TGTGCCAGCAGGCGGGCCGGGACTACCCGTGGGGGACATGAGCAGTTCTTC

abundance: NA
v_gene: TRBV7-2
d_gene: NA
j_gene: TRBJ1-6
CDR3aa: CASSLVGSPLHF
CDR3nt: TGTGCCAGCAGCTTAGTTGGATCACCCCTCCACTTT

abundance: NA
v_gene: TRBV12-3/TRBV12-4
d_gene: NA
j_gene: TRBJ2-5
CDR3aa: CASSLSRGAWGYQETQYF
CDR3nt: TGTGCCAGCAGTTTATCTAGGGGCGCTTGGGGGTACCAAGAGACCCAGTACTTC

abundance: NA
v_gene: TRBV20-1
d_gene: NA
j_gene: TRBJ2-4
CDR3aa: CSAHRGGLVAKNIQYF
CDR3nt: TGCAGTGCTCATAGGGGAGGATTAGTAGCCAAAAACATTCAGTACTTC

abundance: NA
v_gene: TRBV5-8
d_gene: NA
j_gene: TRBJ2-3
CDR3aa: CASGLAPTSWADTQYF
CDR3nt: TGTGCCAGCGGCTTGGCCCCGACATCATGGGCAGATACGCAGTATTTT

abundance: NA
v_gene: TRBV24-1
d_gene: NA
j_gene: TRBJ1-4
CDR3aa: CATSDAGATNEKLFF
CDR3nt: TGTGCCACCAGTGACGCAGGAGCAACTAATGAAAAACTGTTTTTT

abundance: few
v_gene: TRBV19
d_gene: TRBD1
j_gene: TRBJ1-2
CDR3aa: CASSSSGTELAYTF
CDR3nt: TGTGCCAGTAGCTCATCCGGGACAGAGCTGGCCTACACCTTC

abundance: NA
v_gene: TRBV30
d_gene: NA
j_gene: TRBJ1-1
CDR3aa: CAWSVNTEAFF
CDR3nt: TGTGCCTGGTCAGTGAACACTGAAGCTTTCTTT

abundance: NA
v_gene: TRBV7-8
d_gene: TRBD2
j_gene: TRBJ2-3
CDR3aa: CASSVTSGWGPDTQYF
CDR3nt: TGTGCCAGCAGCGTGACTAGCGGGTGGGGCCCAGATACGCAGTATTTT

abundance: NA
v_gene: TRBV10-3
d_gene: TRBD1
j_gene: TRBJ2-1
CDR3aa: CAIKTGTGNNEQFF
CDR3nt: TGTGCCATTAAGACCGGGACAGGGAACAATGAGCAGTTCTTC